This is a list of T cell receptor beta chains from one sample in a study of blood T cell repertoires in COVID-19. Using immunoSEQ multiplex PCR, the repertoire was profiled, and TCRdb retains in-frame clones only, with some absent. The sample includes around 250,000 clones, 70% to 90% of them seen just once. The sequencing sample was made of peripheral blood. These receptors were taken from a woman aged 25 to 39 with active or convalescent COVID-19. CDR3s include the opening cysteine and the closing phenylalanine or tryptophan. A D gene is named only where the DNA matches it firmly. Clone sizes are given selectively: once, few, many, or a class where the clone is expanded.

j_call clone_size v_call d_call cdr3_nt cdr3_aa
TRBJ1-1 few TRBV30 TRBD1 TGTGCCTGGAACAACAGGGGAGGAGGGAACACTGAAGCTTTCTTT CAWNNRGGGNTEAFF
TRBJ1-1 NA TRBV28 NA TGTGCCAGCAGTACGGACAGACAAGCTTTCTTT CASSTDRQAFF
TRBJ1-4 NA TRBV4-2 TRBD1 TGTGCCAGCAGCCAGGCCGGGCAGGGGGCAACTAATGAAAAACTGTTTTTT CASSQAGQGATNEKLFF
TRBJ2-4 NA TRBV5-1 NA TGCGCCAGCACTGATCCGGAGGGACAGAATACCAACATTCAGTACTTC CASTDPEGQNTNIQYF
TRBJ2-6 NA TRBV7-2 TRBD1 TGTGCCAGCAGCTCTTCCGGGACAGGGGCTGGGGCCAACGTCCTGACTTTC CASSSSGTGAGANVLTF
TRBJ1-5 NA TRBV27 NA TGTGCCAGCAGTCTAGGGGGGGGCTATCAGCCCCAGCATTTT CASSLGGGYQPQHF
TRBJ1-6 NA TRBV5-4 NA TGTGCCAGCAGCTTGGACGGGCAAGCGGGTTCACCCCTCCACTTT CASSLDGQAGSPLHF
TRBJ2-5 NA TRBV27 TRBD1 TGTGCCAGCAGTTTATCGAGAGGGACAGGGGGATTTTCAAAGCAAGAGACCCAGTACTTC CASSLSRGTGGFSKQETQYF
TRBJ1-2 NA TRBV9 NA TGTGCCAGCAGCCCCAATCGAGCGGGGATTTCGTTTAACTATGGCTACACCTTC CASSPNRAGISFNYGYTF
TRBJ1-5 NA TRBV27 NA TGTGCCAGCAGTTCCCGGCCGGTTAGGGGGCAGCCCCAGCATTTT CASSSRPVRGQPQHF
TRBJ2-5 once TRBV6-2/TRBV6-3 NA TGTGCCAGCAGTCCCGGGGAGACCCAGTACTTC CASSPGETQYF
TRBJ2-3 NA TRBV28 NA TGTGCCAGCTCCGCAGATACGCAGTATTTT CASSADTQYF
TRBJ1-2 NA TRBV9 TRBD1 TGTGCCAGCAGCCCCGGACAGGGATACTATGGCTACACCTTC CASSPGQGYYGYTF
TRBJ1-3 NA TRBV19 NA TGTGCCAGTAGTATTTTGGACAACCCAGGAAACACCATATATTTT CASSILDNPGNTIYF
TRBJ2-3 NA TRBV6-4 TRBD1 TGTGCCAGCAGTCCCGGACAGGTTCAAAGGGGAAGCACAGATACGCAGTATTTT CASSPGQVQRGSTDTQYF
TRBJ2-1 NA TRBV5-8 TRBD1 TGTGCCAGCAGCTGGTGGGGCAGGGGGTTTTACAATGAGCAGTTCTTC CASSWWGRGFYNEQFF
TRBJ1-2 NA TRBV5-6 NA TGTGCCAGCAGCCAGGACAGAGCTAACTATGGCTACACCTTC CASSQDRANYGYTF
TRBJ1-6 NA TRBV9 NA TGTGCCAGCAGCGTAGAGGGGGGGTTTGGTTCACCCCTCCACTTT CASSVEGGFGSPLHF
TRBJ2-1 NA TRBV24-1 NA TGTGCCACCAGTGTCTCCTCTATAATTAATGAGCAGTTCTTC CATSVSSIINEQFF
TRBJ2-2 NA TRBV7-6 NA TGTGCCAGCAGCTTAGGGGCAGGCCTAGGGGAGCTGTTTTTT CASSLGAGLGELFF
TRBJ2-6 NA TRBV6-5 NA TGTGCCAGCAGTTACCGGAGGGGATCTGGGGCCAACGTCCTGACTTTC CASSYRRGSGANVLTF
TRBJ1-5 NA TRBV25-1 NA TGTGCCAGCAGTGAATCGGGGAGGGACAATCAGCCCCAGCATTTT CASSESGRDNQPQHF
TRBJ2-5 few TRBV7-2 NA TGTGCCAGCAGCCGAGGGTCCCAAGAGACCCAGTACTTC CASSRGSQETQYF
TRBJ1-4 NA TRBV15 NA TGTGCCACCAGCAGGGAGGGGACGAGGGCTAATGAAAAACTGTTTTTT CATSREGTRANEKLFF
TRBJ2-2 NA TRBV7-6 NA TGTGCCAGCAGCTTAGCCCGAGACACCGGGGAGCTGTTTTTT CASSLARDTGELFF
TRBJ1-2 NA TRBV13 TRBD1 TGTGCCAGCAGCCATTCAGGGGGTGATGGCTACACCTTC CASSHSGGDGYTF
TRBJ1-1 NA TRBV7-3 TRBD1 TGTGCCAGCAGCTCAGACGGACAGGGGGCGCCACACACTGAAGCTTTCTTT CASSSDGQGAPHTEAFF